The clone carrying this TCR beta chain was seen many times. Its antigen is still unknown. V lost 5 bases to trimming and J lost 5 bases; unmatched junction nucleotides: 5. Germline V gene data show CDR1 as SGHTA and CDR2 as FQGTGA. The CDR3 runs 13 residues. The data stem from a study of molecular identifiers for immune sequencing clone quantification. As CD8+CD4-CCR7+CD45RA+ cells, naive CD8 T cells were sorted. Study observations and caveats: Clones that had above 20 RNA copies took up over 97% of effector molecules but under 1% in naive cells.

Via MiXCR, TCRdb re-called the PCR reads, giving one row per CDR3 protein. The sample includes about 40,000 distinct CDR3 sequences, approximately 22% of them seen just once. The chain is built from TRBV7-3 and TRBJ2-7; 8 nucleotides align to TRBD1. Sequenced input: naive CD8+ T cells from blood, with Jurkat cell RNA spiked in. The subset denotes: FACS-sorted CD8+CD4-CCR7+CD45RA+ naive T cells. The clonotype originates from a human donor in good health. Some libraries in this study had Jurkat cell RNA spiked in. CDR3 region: CASSPTGGNEQYF. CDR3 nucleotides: TGTGCCAGCAGCCCTACAGGGGGGAACGAGCAGTACTTC.